This T cell receptor beta chain emerged from a study of blood T cells in healthy people across ages. Looking at the study overall: The template switching approach captured approximately one barcoded beta molecule for every two T cells.

V was shortened by 1 base and J by 5 bases, with 15 bases between the two germline ends. The CDR3 sequence is 16 residues long. Germline V CDR1 and CDR2: SGHTA, FQGNSA. The second PCR ran roughly 6 to 11 cycles with a sample-barcoded 5' primer and J-beta primers. TCRdb re-analysed the 5' RACE reads in MiXCR, keeping a single row per CDR3 protein. This sample carries some 880,000 distinct CDR3 sequences, roughly 40% of them seen once, and the ten largest clones take approximately 13%. The chain uses TRBV7-2 and TRBJ1-5, with D hard to call. Source material: blood. This receptor was taken from a man younger than 35 in good health. The CDR3 spells CASSLVVGGKHQPQHF. The CDR3, as DNA: TGTGCCAGCAGCTTAGTGGTCGGAGGGAAGCATCAGCCCCAGCATTTT.